One and the same sample provided the 20 T cell receptor beta chains below, sequenced in a study of cytomegalovirus exposure and HLA in healthy donors. Amplification used 60 Vbeta primers and 13 Jbeta primers. The method was immunoSEQ multiplex PCR; TCRdb's version includes in-frame clones alone and lacks a portion of them. This sample has some 180,000 clones; 77% occur once, and the top ten carry roughly 1.4%. The sequenced sample was PBMCs. These receptor sequences come from a man between 18 and 29 years old in good health and CMV-seronegative.

This clone was seen only a few times. V and J are TRBV6-6 and TRBJ1-3; tentative D call: TRBD1 (6 bases). This CDR3 spans 16 amino acids. V was trimmed by 4 bases and J by 7 bases, leaving 20 bases between them. The germline V gene has CDR1 MNHNY and CDR2 SVGAGI (reference sequence). The CDR3 loop reads CASSLGPQGLPNTIYF. CDR3 nucleotides: TGTGCCAGCAGTTTAGGGCCACAGGGTCTGCCGAACACCATATATTTT.

The V call is TRBV30, the J call TRBJ1-6; D gene uncertain. Germline CDR1 GTSNPN, CDR2 SVGIG (reference sequence). The CDR3 runs to 13 residues. The V gene lost 0 bases and the J gene lost 6 bases, with 6 bases spanning the gap. The chain's CDR3 is CAWSVPGNSPLHF. The DNA for the CDR3 is TGTGCCTGGAGTGTACCCGGTAATTCACCCCTCCACTTT.

Only one count was recorded for this clone. The chain combines TRBV6-6 with TRBJ1-2; tentative D call: TRBD1 (6 bases). CDR3 length: 15 residues. CDR1 MNHNY and CDR2 SVGAGI come from the germline V gene (reference sequence). Trimming cost V 5 bases and J 6 bases, with 19 bases left between them. DNA for the CDR3: TGTGCCAGCAGTCCATCGGTGGGGGCTCCAAATGGCTACACCTTC. Amino acids: CASSPSVGAPNGYTF.

The chain uses TRBV7-6 and TRBJ2-3; TRBD2 matches 10 bases. Looked up from germline, CDR1 is SGHVS and CDR2 is FNYEAQ. The V segment lost 3 bases and the J segment 1 base; nucleotides outside the gene matches: 1. The CDR3 is 15 residues long. CDR3 DNA sequence: TGTGCCAGCAGCTTCCTAGCGGGGGGCACAGATACGCAGTATTTT. This sequence encodes CASSFLAGGTDTQYF.

The gene calls are TRBV9 and TRBJ1-3; 8 bases map to TRBD1. The J segment lost 3 bases and the V segment lost 3 bases, leaving 8 bases of the junction unmatched. Germline CDR1 is SGDLS and CDR2 is YYNGEE. The CDR3 runs 16 residues. The CDR3 sequence: CASSEGSGGIGNTIYF. The CDR3 DNA follows: TGTGCCAGCAGCGAGGGGTCAGGGGGCATTGGAAACACCATATATTTT. Complete variable domain (other parts from reference TRBV9 and TRBJ1-3): DSGVTQTPKHLITATGQRVTLRCSPRSGDLSVYWYQQSLDQGLQFLIQYYNGEERAKGNILERFSAQQFPDLHSELNLSSLELGDSALYFCASSEGSGGIGNTIYFGEGSWLTVV.

The V gene is TRBV5-1, the J gene TRBJ2-5; maybe TRBD2 (5 bases). Germline lookup yields CDR1 SGHRS and CDR2 YFSETQ. The CDR3 length is 15 residues. Trimming pared 4 bases from V and 5 bases from J, leaving 18 bases between. CDR3 nucleotide sequence: TGCGCCAGCAGCCCTGGACTCCACCAAGGGGAGACCCAGTACTTC. Its translation: CASSPGLHQGETQYF.

This rearrangement joins TRBV19 to TRBJ2-2, with TRBD1 matching 7 bases. With V trimmed by 6 bases and J by 5 bases, 9 bases remained unmatched. CDR3 length: 15 amino acids. In germline, CDR1 is LNHDA, CDR2 SQIVND (reference sequence). CDR3 DNA: TGTGCCAGTAGGGCCGGGACAGCCGGGACCGGGGAGCTGTTTTTT. Its protein is CASRAGTAGTGELFF.

The V and J genes are TRBV6-6 and TRBJ1-1; TRBD1 matches 9 bases. The CDR3 sequence is 15 residues long. Germline assignment: CDR1 MNHNY and CDR2 SVGAGI (reference sequence). Trimming took 5 bases from V and 4 from J; bases not matched to a gene: 8. Here the CDR3 DNA reads TGTGCCAGCAGTCCGAGGACAGGGGAGGGCACTGAAGCTTTCTTT. Its protein is CASSPRTGEGTEAFF.

The chain has TRBV27 and TRBJ2-2; D is possibly TRBD1 (7 bases). This CDR3 comprises 16 residues. CDR1 is MNHEY and CDR2 is SMNVEV in the germline V gene (reference sequence). V lost 8 bases and J 2 bases, leaving 18 bases between the germline ends. The DNA of the CDR3 is TGTGCCAGCTATCAGGGGGGATTCCTAAACACCGGGGAGCTGTTTTTT. Translation: CASYQGGFLNTGELFF.

This clone has just one count. The chain has TRBV7-2 and TRBJ1-1; no clear D. The ends were cut back, 1 base at V and 0 bases at J, with 12 bases in the middle. This CDR3 has 16 amino acids. Germline CDR1 and CDR2: SGHTA and FQGNSA. The CDR3 loop reads CASSLVPGLMNTEAFF. The CDR3 DNA follows: TGTGCCAGCAGCTTAGTGCCGGGTCTCATGAACACTGAAGCTTTCTTT.

The chain links TRBV18 to TRBJ1-1; TRBD1 is a possible D gene (5 bases). Trimming took 1 base from V and 0 from J, leaving 27 bases between them. CDR1 is KGHSH and CDR2 is LQKENI in the germline V gene. The CDR3 is 21 amino acids. The DNA for the CDR3 is TGTGCCAGCTCACCACTTAAATTGCAGGGTTCTATCTGGGGCATGAACACTGAAGCTTTCTTT. Protein product: CASSPLKLQGSIWGMNTEAFF.

This sequence joins TRBV9 and TRBJ2-7, with 7 bases that match TRBD2. Germline values: CDR1 SGDLS, CDR2 YYNGEE. V dropped 2 bases and J dropped 1; count of bases not matched to a gene: 3. The CDR3 is 14 amino acids. In nucleotides, the CDR3 is TGTGCCAGCAGCGTGACTAGCAGATCCTACGAGCAGTACTTC. It specifies CASSVTSRSYEQYF.

The chain carries TRBV6-4 and TRBJ2-7; possible D gene TRBD2, 5 bases. V was clipped by 2 bases and J by 7 bases, with 12 bases between them. Germline loops: CDR1 MRHNA, CDR2 SNTAGT. This CDR3 contains 13 residues. The CDR3 is CASSDRPGREQYF. The DNA for the CDR3 is TGTGCCAGCAGTGACCGCCCTGGGAGAGAGCAGTACTTC.

The chain recombines TRBV14 with TRBJ2-1; perhaps TRBD1 as D (5 bases). Per the germline V gene, CDR1 is SGHDN and CDR2 is FVKESK. The CDR3 loop spans 18 amino acids. V lost 0 bases, J lost 3 bases, and 18 bases lay in between. CDR3 nucleotides: TGTGCCAGCAGCCAAGATGTATCAGGGTCGAAGGTCTACAATGAGCAGTTCTTC. Amino acids: CASSQDVSGSKVYNEQFF.

The chain carries TRBV25-1 and TRBJ1-1; possible D gene TRBD1, 6 bases. This CDR3 has 15 residues. Germline loops: CDR1 MGHDK, CDR2 SYGVNS. Trimming cost V 9 bases and J 6 bases, with 23 bases left between them. CDR3 region: CASSLGGGRRAEAFF. CDR3 bases: TGTGCCAGTAGCCTCGGGGGCGGGAGGAGGGCTGAAGCTTTCTTT.

In nucleotides, the CDR3 is TGTGCCAGCAGCGAAGACAGGGGTCAGGCCGAGCAGTACTTC. Encoded protein: CASSEDRGQAEQYF. The chain combines TRBV9 with TRBJ2-7; 8 bases map to TRBD1. The V gene end was trimmed by 3 bases and the J gene end by 6 bases; junction bases not matched to a gene: 8. CDR3 length: 14 amino acids. Germline CDR1 reads SGDLS; CDR2 reads YYNGEE.

This rearrangement joins TRBV5-4 to TRBJ2-3; 10 bases map to TRBD2. The length of the CDR3 is 15 residues. V trimming: 4 bases; J trimming: 2 bases; junction bases outside the gene matches: 4. Germline V lookup: CDR1 SGHNT, CDR2 YYREEE (reference sequence). The CDR3 DNA reads TGTGCCAGCAGCCCCAGCGGGAGGGCCACAGATACGCAGTATTTT. It is translated as CASSPSGRATDTQYF.

This clone showed up just a few times. DNA of the CDR3: TGCGCCAGCAGCTTGGATGGATGGCTGGGGACAGGGGACACTGAAGCTTTCTTT. Translated, it gives CASSLDGWLGTGDTEAFF. This chain connects TRBV5-1 to TRBJ1-1, with TRBD1 matching over 10 bases. Germline V gene data show CDR1 as SGHRS and CDR2 as YFSETQ. V was clipped by 0 bases and J by 3 bases; unmatched bases: 11. This CDR3 is 18 amino acids long. Complete variable domain (other parts from reference TRBV5-1 and TRBJ1-1): KAGVTQTPRYLIKTRGQQVTLSCSPISGHRSVSWYQQTPGQGLQFLFEYFSETQRNKGNFPGRFSGRQFSNSRSEMNVSTLELGDSALYLCASSLDGWLGTGDTEAFFGQGTRLTVV.

This clone was counted between two and nine times. The chain joins TRBV7-8 to TRBJ1-5; 9 bases agree with TRBD1. This CDR3 is 17 amino acids long. CDR1 and CDR2 from the germline V gene are SGHVS and FQNEAQ. The V and J ends lost 4 bases and 5 bases, in that order; junction bases with no gene match: 12. CDR3 sequence (DNA): TGTGCCAGCAGCTCTGGGACAGGGACCCGTGCTTATCAGCCCCAGCATTTT. It yields the protein CASSSGTGTRAYQPQHF. The complete variable domain, with remaining parts taken from reference TRBV7-8 and TRBJ1-5, reads GAGVSQSPRYKVAKRGQDVALRCDPISGHVSLFWYQQALGQGPEFLTYFQNEAQLDKSGLPSDRFFAERPEGSVSTLKIQRTQQEDSAVYLCASSSGTGTRAYQPQHFGDGTRLSIL.

The chain recombines TRBV4-1 with TRBJ2-7; TRBD1 is a possible D gene (6 bases). Germline lookup yields CDR1 MGHRA and CDR2 YSYEKL. This CDR3 region has 14 residues. Trimming took off 3 bases at V and 6 bases at J, with 15 bases between the two ends. The CDR3 loop is CASSQEPRGPEQYF. In nucleotides, the CDR3 is TGCGCCAGCAGCCAGGAACCCAGGGGTCCCGAGCAGTACTTC.